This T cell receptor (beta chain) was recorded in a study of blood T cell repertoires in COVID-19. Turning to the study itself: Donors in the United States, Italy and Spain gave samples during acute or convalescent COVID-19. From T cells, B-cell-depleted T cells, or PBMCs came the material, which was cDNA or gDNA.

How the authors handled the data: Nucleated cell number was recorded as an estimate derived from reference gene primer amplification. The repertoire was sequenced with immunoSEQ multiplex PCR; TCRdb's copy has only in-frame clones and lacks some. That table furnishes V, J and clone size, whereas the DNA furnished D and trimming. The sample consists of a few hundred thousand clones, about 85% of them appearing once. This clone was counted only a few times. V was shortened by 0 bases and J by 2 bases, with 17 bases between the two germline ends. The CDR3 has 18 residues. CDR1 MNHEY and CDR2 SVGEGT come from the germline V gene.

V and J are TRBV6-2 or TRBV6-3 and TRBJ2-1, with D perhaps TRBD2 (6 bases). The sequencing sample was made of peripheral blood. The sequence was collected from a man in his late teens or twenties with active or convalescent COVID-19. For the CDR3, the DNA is TGTGCCAGCAGTTACTCCCTCCGAGGGGAGGATACCTACAATGAGCAGTTCTTC. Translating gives CASSYSLRGEDTYNEQFF.